A selection of T cell receptor beta chains follows, all from one sample in a study of identical twins. In TCRdb, the 5' RACE reads were re-called with MiXCR into one record per CDR3 protein. The sample gives approximately 280,000 distinct CDR3 sequences, under 9.5% of which show up once; approximately 2.1% is in the top ten. These same data were also listed under a study on yellow fever vaccine responses in identical twins.

Sequencing was performed on memory (CD45RO+) T cells sorted from blood. These receptors all come from a woman aged 18-35 years in good health. Each CDR3 is given without its conserved first and last residue. A D gene is named only where the DNA matches it firmly.

v_call	d_call	cdr3_aa
TRBV6-1	.	ASSENQNQPQH
TRBV19	.	ASSAADRGDIQY
TRBV6-1	.	ASSEGVYSGNTIY
TRBV20-1	.	SASPTIARRHSGANVLT
TRBV28	TRBD1	ASKKGARETQY
TRBV10-1	TRBD2	ASSAGLENEQF
TRBV7-3	.	ASSPHPGPANEQF
TRBV5-1	TRBD1	ASSSGQGAYNEQF
TRBV28	TRBD1	ASRRIGGTGETQY
TRBV7-9	.	ASSLESAQY
TRBV6-5	TRBD2	ASSYSASGRYEQY
TRBV6-5	TRBD2	ASSFQLAGGPETQY
TRBV12-3/TRBV12-4	TRBD1	ASRQGAATGELF